A single sample is the source of the 2 T cell receptor beta chains below, sequenced in a study of tumor-infiltrating lymphocytes in localized non-small cell lung cancer. TCRdb's table, derived via immunoSEQ multiplex PCR, lists solely in-frame clones and lacks some. Of fewer than 15,000 clones in the sample, roughly four fifths were seen once. Source material: uninvolved lung tissue not adjacent to the tumor. These receptors were obtained from a human donor with non-small cell lung cancer.

V is TRBV28 and J is TRBJ2-1; TRBD1 is a possible D gene (5 bases). Germline V gene sequence: CDR1 MDHEN, CDR2 SYDVKM. The CDR3 is 16 residues long. V was clipped by 6 bases and J by 0 bases, with 15 bases between them. In DNA, the CDR3 is TGTGCCAGCAGCACAATCAGGGCGAGCTCCTACAATGAGCAGTTCTTC. This sequence encodes CASSTIRASSYNEQFF.

The V and J genes are TRBV9 and TRBJ2-3; D unclear. Germline V CDR1 and CDR2: SGDLS, YYNGEE. V lost 1 base and J 4 bases, leaving 4 bases between the germline ends. This CDR3 is 12 amino acids long. CDR3: CASSVNADTQYF. The CDR3 region has the DNA TGTGCCAGCAGCGTAAACGCAGATACGCAGTATTTT.